The rows below give T cell receptor beta chains drawn from one sample of a study of T cell responses to AZD1222 COVID-19 vaccine. Here immunoSEQ multiplex PCR was the method, and the copy in TCRdb shows in-frame clones only, minus some. The table records more than 150,000 clones, around 90% of them present only once. The starting material was peripheral blood, obtained 28 days after the second AZD1222 dose. These receptors came from an adult who received the AZD1222 COVID-19 vaccine. Both conserved end residues are part of each CDR3. Fields, in order: clone size, D gene, V gene, J gene, CDR3 DNA, CDR3 protein. The D gene is left open where the match is weak. Some rows mark clone size as missing; the rest say once, few, many or name a class of expanded clone.

once,-,TRBV30,TRBJ2-1,TGTGCCTGGAACCGGGGCTACTCCTACAATGAGCAGTTCTTC,CAWNRGYSYNEQFF
-,-,TRBV19,TRBJ2-1,TGTGCCAGTAGTGGCGACAGCATCAATGAGCAGTTCTTC,CASSGDSINEQFF
-,-,TRBV10-2,TRBJ1-1,TGCGCCAGCAGTTACAGGGAGAACACTGAAGCTTTCTTT,CASSYRENTEAFF
-,-,TRBV15,TRBJ1-2,TGTGCCACCAGCAGAGCTCCCAGGGATGGCTACACCTTC,CATSRAPRDGYTF
-,-,TRBV28,TRBJ2-1,TGTGCCAGCAGCCCCAGCTACAATGAGCAGTTCTTC,CASSPSYNEQFF
once,-,TRBV27,TRBJ2-1,TGTGCCAGCAGTGCCTCTCCAGGGATCACCTACAATGAGCAGTTCTTC,CASSASPGITYNEQFF
once,TRBD1,TRBV19,TRBJ1-3,TGTGCCAGTACCCGGACAGGGGGCAGAGCTGGAAACACCATATATTTT,CASTRTGGRAGNTIYF
-,-,TRBV13,TRBJ2-7,TGTGCCAGCAGCTCCCTTGAGGGGGGGCTCGAGCAGTACTTC,CASSSLEGGLEQYF
-,-,TRBV5-4,TRBJ2-2,TGTGCCAGCAGTTCTAGGGTCGGGGAGCTGTTTTTT,CASSSRVGELFF
-,-,TRBV27,TRBJ1-4,TGTGCCAGCAGTTTTGGATCGAATGAAAAACTGTTTTTT,CASSFGSNEKLFF
-,TRBD1,TRBV28,TRBJ1-2,TGTGCCAGCAGCCCCGCAGGGGGGGCGCAAGGCTACACCTTC,CASSPAGGAQGYTF
-,-,TRBV12-3/TRBV12-4,TRBJ1-2,TGTGCCAGCAGTTTTGGTCCGGACTATGGCTACACCTTC,CASSFGPDYGYTF
-,TRBD1,TRBV5-5,TRBJ1-1,TGTGCCAGCAGCTTGGCCGGGACAGGGCAAACTGAAGCTTTCTTT,CASSLAGTGQTEAFF
-,-,TRBV20-1,TRBJ2-7,TGCAGTGCTAGTCAGTCATTACCCTACGAGCAGTACTTC,CSASQSLPYEQYF
-,-,TRBV5-4,TRBJ1-1,TGTGCCAGCAAGGATGAGATGAACACTGAAGCTTTCTTT,CASKDEMNTEAFF
-,-,TRBV29-1,TRBJ2-1,TGCAGCGTTGAAGAAGCGGAGCAGTTCTTC,CSVEEAEQFF
-,-,TRBV2,TRBJ2-5,TGTGCCAGCAGTGAAGGGGCGGCCTATCAAGAGACCCAGTACTTC,CASSEGAAYQETQYF
-,-,TRBV30,TRBJ2-2,TGTGCCTCCAAGGCAGGGGTTCACGCGAACACCGGGGAGCTGTTTTTT,CASKAGVHANTGELFF
-,-,TRBV30,TRBJ1-1,TGTGCCTGGAGATTCCAAAACACTGAAGCTTTCTTT,CAWRFQNTEAFF
once,-,TRBV6-5,TRBJ2-1,TGTGCCAGCGACAGGTACAGCTCCTACAATGAGCAGTTCTTC,CASDRYSSYNEQFF
-,-,TRBV7-2,TRBJ1-2,TGTGCCAGCAGCTTAGGGTCCTATGGCTACACCTTC,CASSLGSYGYTF
-,TRBD2,TRBV13,TRBJ2-2,TGTGCCAGCAGCTTAAGGGGACTAGCGGGGCCGAACACCGGGGAGCTGTTTTTT,CASSLRGLAGPNTGELFF
-,-,TRBV29-1,TRBJ2-1,TGCAGCGTTGCGAAGGGCCCCTACAATGAGCAGTTCTTC,CSVAKGPYNEQFF
-,-,TRBV18,TRBJ2-3,TGTGCCAGCTCACCCGCAGCCACAGATACGCAGTATTTT,CASSPAATDTQYF
-,-,TRBV19,TRBJ2-7,TGTGCCAGTAGTATAGATAGTGGGTACGAGCAGTACTTC,CASSIDSGYEQYF
-,TRBD1,TRBV5-1,TRBJ1-2,TGCGCCAGCAGCTTGGGGACAGGGGGCAATTATGGCTACACCTTC,CASSLGTGGNYGYTF
many,TRBD2,TRBV6-4,TRBJ2-1,TGTGCCAGCAGTGAGCTAGCGGGGGGCCACAATGAGCAGTTCTTC,CASSELAGGHNEQFF
-,-,TRBV10-3,TRBJ1-6,TGTGCCATCAGTGAGTCGCAGGTTAACTCTCCGAATTCACCCCTCCACTTT,CAISESQVNSPNSPLHF
-,-,TRBV11-2,TRBJ1-5,TGTGCCAGCAGCTTGGCCGGGGGAACTGGGCATCAGCCCCAGCATTTT,CASSLAGGTGHQPQHF
-,-,TRBV15,TRBJ1-3,TGTGCCACCAGCCGAGATCTCTCAGGGGCTGGAAACACCATATATTTT,CATSRDLSGAGNTIYF
-,-,TRBV6-6,TRBJ1-1,TGTGCCAGCAGCCCACGGGGCAACACTGAAGCTTTCTTT,CASSPRGNTEAFF